This TCR beta chain was captured in a study of control samples from healthy donors and cancer patients. The method was immunoSEQ multiplex PCR; TCRdb's version includes in-frame clones alone and lacks a portion of them. The sample gives 150,000 to 200,000 clones, approximately 86% of which show up once; nearly 5% is in the top ten. V shed 1 base and J 4 bases; nucleotides not matched to a gene: 5. The CDR3 has 15 residues. CDR1 LGHNA and CDR2 YNFKEQ come from the germline V gene. The rearrangement uses TRBV4-2 and TRBJ1-2; 8 bases fit TRBD1. This TCR derives from a woman younger than 45 in good health. Sequences were obtained from blood. The CDR3 sequence: CASSQGTGPSYGYTF. The CDR3 region has the DNA TGTGCCAGCAGCCAAGGGACAGGGCCCTCCTATGGCTACACCTTC.